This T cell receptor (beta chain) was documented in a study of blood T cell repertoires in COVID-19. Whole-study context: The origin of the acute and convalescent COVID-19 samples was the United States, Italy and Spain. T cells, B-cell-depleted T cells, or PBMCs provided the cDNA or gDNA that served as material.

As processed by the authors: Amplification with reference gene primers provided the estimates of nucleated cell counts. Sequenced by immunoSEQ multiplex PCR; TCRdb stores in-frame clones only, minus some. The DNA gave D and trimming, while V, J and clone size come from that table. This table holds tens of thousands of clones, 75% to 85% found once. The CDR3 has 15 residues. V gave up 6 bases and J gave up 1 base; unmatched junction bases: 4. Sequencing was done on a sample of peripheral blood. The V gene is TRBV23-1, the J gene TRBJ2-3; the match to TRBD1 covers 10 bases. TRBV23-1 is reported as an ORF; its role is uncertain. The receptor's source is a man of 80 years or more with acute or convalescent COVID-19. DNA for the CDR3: TGCGCCAGCAGGCCAGGGACAGGGGGCACAGATACGCAGTATTTT. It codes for CASRPGTGGTDTQYF.